This TCR beta chain stems from a study of T cells in Graves' hyperthyroidism and ophthalmopathy (dated by TCRdb to about 2019). Context from the whole study: Peripheral blood samples were taken at initial diagnosis, before any treatment was given. Whether ophthalmopathy could be predicted prospectively was tested in an independent validation cohort made up of roughly 19 hyperthyroidism patients plus 17 patients who later progressed to ophthalmopathy. The 90 to 100 discovery patients were randomly split 7:3 into training and test sets. TCR Vbeta CDR3 sequencing of 135 peripheral blood samples (43 ophthalmopathy, 70 to 85 hyperthyroidism and roughly 17 progressor patients) is reported in the paper. TCR V-J signatures able to tell the groups apart were searched for in a discovery cohort of about a hundred patients, of whom 43 had Graves' ophthalmopathy and 55 to 60 had stable Graves' hyperthyroidism. Following sampling, methimazole starting at 30 mg daily was given to hyperthyroidism patients, and high-dose intravenous methylprednisolone was given to ophthalmopathy patients. Thyroid tissue and blood T-cell repertoires from six Graves' hyperthyroidism patients were also compared in the study.

At the junction V is shortened by 3 bases and J by 5 bases, with 10 bases in between. The CDR3 goes from the cysteine to the phenylalanine over 13 residues. Of the read, only the CDR3 DNA is kept; its 39 bases are in frame from base 1. CDR1 SNHLY and CDR2 FYNNEI are derived from the germline V gene. This clonotype was recorded at least ten times. Its antigen has not been determined. No base-level quality is on record; no much larger clone is a single base apart. Stable Graves' hyperthyroidism was defined as the absence of progression to ophthalmopathy over 18 months of follow-up. Hyperthyroidism patients were newly diagnosed, with disease duration under 2 months, and aged 18 to 65 years. Patients with uncontrolled infections, other autoimmune diseases, pregnancy or lactation were excluded. Clinical symptoms, serum thyroxine and TRAb, thyroid ultrasound, and orbital computed tomography formed the basis for the diagnoses. PBMCs were separated from 10 ml of fresh peripheral blood using Ficoll-Paque density gradient centrifugation. Total RNA was extracted with Trizol reagent, and quality was checked on an Agilent 2100 Bioanalyzer.

General conclusions and limits of the study: In validation, the model predicted progression to ophthalmopathy a median of roughly 6.1 months before onset, with roughly 70% sensitivity and roughly 72% specificity. Most expanded thyroid clonotypes (frequency above 0.001) were also found in blood, which suggests that blood repertoires may mirror thyroid immune responses. In cross-validation, a model built on a 13 V-J signature told ophthalmopathy apart from stable hyperthyroidism with about 90% sensitivity and approximately 81% specificity, and in testing the same model reached 80%/75%. No statistical method was used to fix the sample size in advance, and group allocation was not hidden from the investigators.

The TCR beta CDR3 regions were amplified from the RNA transcripts. The TCR CDR3 was subjected to a first round of RT-PCR using the HTBI primer set and the Qiagen OneStep RT-PCR kit. A second multiplex PCR round built the libraries, followed by size selection and purification. Libraries were sequenced paired-end with 100 bp reads on an Illumina HiSeq2000. In the paper's pipeline: SOAPnuke was used to process the raw data, throwing out any read that contained adapters or uncalled bases, had a mean Phred below 15, or lacked an exact constant-primer or identifier match. COPE v1.2.5 was used to merge the high-quality paired reads, and each unique nucleotide sequence was defined as a clonotype. MiTCR v1.1 was used to align clonotypes to the IMGT TRBV, TRBD and TRBJ reference segments. Only V-J combinations with frequency above 0.0001, covering approximately 99% of repertoires, were analysed. The TCS score was defined as the ratio of F50 (clonal expansion) to E x V (chaos), calculated using BLOSUM62-based TCRdist between CDR3 peptides within each V-J. Welch's t-statistics and random forest reduced 500 to 650 V-J features to 13, which were used in a naive Bayes classifier (R e1071). The similarity between thyroid and blood repertoires was quantified using the Morisita-Horn index. TCRdb cleaned the public reads at Q25 with fastp, built clones with MiXCR and kept in-frame beta chains. Every entry covers one CDR3 protein and lists the most common genes and DNA from its rows. Here the V and J calls rest on TCRdb's processing, not on the authors' analysis. This sample holds hundreds of thousands of distinct CDR3 sequences; approximately 36% were observed only once. The ten largest make up around 29% of the sample.

The sequence was collected from a woman between 40 and 55 years old with Graves' hyperthyroidism. The sequence is built from TRBV2 and TRBJ2-5, with TRBD1 perhaps the D gene, on 5 matching bases. Source material: blood. In nucleotides, the sequence is TGTGCCAGCAGTGACAGGGATTCGGAGACCCAGTACTTC. This gives the protein CASSDRDSETQYF. With the rest looked up from the reference TRBV2 and TRBJ2-5 genes rather than sequenced, the full variable domain is EPEVTQTPSHQVTQMGQEVILRCVPISNHLYFYWYRQILGQKVEFLVSFYNNEISEKSEIFDDQFSVERPDGSNFTLKIRSTKLEDSAMYFCASSDRDSETQYFGPGTRLLVL.